This T cell receptor beta chain was profiled in a study of blood T cell repertoires in COVID-19. As handled by the study authors: Amplification of reference gene primers provided the estimated nucleated cell counts. Clones were read by immunoSEQ multiplex PCR, and TCRdb kept only the in-frame ones, dropping some. The DNA was the basis for D and trimming; V, J and clone size are from that table. The sample shows 290,000 or so clones, 65% to 90% of them seen only once. Trimming removed 5 bases from V and 3 bases from J; junction bases left unmatched: 12. The CDR3 covers 16 residues. The germline V gene has CDR1 SNHLY and CDR2 FYNNEI. This clone is a singleton in its sample.

The source is a man over 45 with active or convalescent COVID-19. This chain joins TRBV2 and TRBJ2-7; TRBD2 aligns across 8 bases. Material: peripheral blood. CDR3 sequence reads: CASSPFPLSGDYEQYF. The CDR3 nucleotides are TGTGCCAGCAGTCCCTTCCCGCTTAGCGGGGACTACGAGCAGTACTTC.